The clone carrying this T cell receptor (beta chain) was observed many times. Its matching antigen is unknown. Naive CD8 libraries used roughly 17,000 to 1,000,000 sorted cells and 10%, 30% or 50% RNA. V dropped 0 bases and J dropped 5 bases, with 9 bases sitting between them. This CDR3 is built from 13 residues. Germline V CDR1 and CDR2: SGHDT, YYEEEE. This sample was included in a study of molecular identifiers for immune sequencing clone quantification. The study, taken as a whole, reports: Spiked TCR RNA from one Jurkat cell reportedly showed up when mixed among roughly 1 million naive cells. Whereas clones above 20 RNA copies held under 1% of naive-cell molecules, they held over 97% of effector molecules.

TCRdb ran MiXCR on the PCR reads and lists one entry per CDR3 protein. The sample lists over 600,000 distinct CDR3 sequences; about 20% were seen once. Sequencing was performed on naive CD8+ T cells from blood, with Jurkat cell RNA spiked in. Regarding subset: FACS-sorted CD8+CD4-CCR7+CD45RA+ naive T cells. This sequence joins TRBV5-6 and TRBJ2-7, with TRBD1 as a possible D gene (5 bases). The clonotype comes from a human donor in good health. Some libraries in this study had Jurkat cell RNA spiked in. The CDR3 bases are TGTGCCAGCAGCTTGGCAGGGATCCACGAGCAGTACTTC. Its protein is CASSLAGIHEQYF.